The 9 T cell receptor beta chains presented below share a single source sample, sequenced in a study of blood T cell repertoires in COVID-19. Sequenced by immunoSEQ multiplex PCR; TCRdb stores in-frame clones only, minus some. The sample shows approximately 180,000 clones, around 90% of them seen only once. The sequenced sample was peripheral blood. The receptors were sampled from a man between 50 and 59 years old with acute or convalescent COVID-19.

This rearrangement joins TRBV3-1 (or the pseudogene TRBV3-2) to TRBJ1-4; D is possibly TRBD1 (6 bases). Trimming stripped 4 bases from V and 8 bases from J, with 20 bases between. The V gene's germline CDR1 is LGHDT and CDR2 YNNKEL (reference sequence). CDR3 length: 16 residues. The CDR3 DNA reads TGTGCCAGCAGCCCAAGATCCTTACAGGGCAAAGAAAAACTGTTTTTT. Residues: CASSPRSLQGKEKLFF.

This chain connects TRBV5-1 to TRBJ2-1; TRBD2 aligns across 13 bases. In germline, CDR1 is SGHRS, CDR2 YFSETQ. V trimming: 7 bases; J trimming: 5 bases; junction bases outside the gene matches: 12. CDR3 size: 17 residues. CDR3 DNA: TGCGCCAGCTTTAAACTAGCGGGAGGGCCGAGCCACAATGAGCAGTTCTTC. This translates into CASFKLAGGPSHNEQFF.

The chain uses TRBV28 and TRBJ1-5; the match to TRBD1 covers 7 bases. Germline-derived CDR1 and CDR2 are MDHEN and SYDVKM. V lost 8 bases to trimming and J lost 6 bases; unmatched junction nucleotides: 10. The CDR3 has 14 residues. This CDR3 is CASGQPGDSQPQHF. CDR3 DNA sequence: TGTGCCAGCGGCCAGCCGGGGGACAGTCAGCCCCAGCATTTT. The full variable domain, its missing parts supplied by reference TRBV28 and TRBJ1-5, is DVKVTQSSRYLVKRTGEKVFLECVQDMDHENMFWYRQDPGLGLRLIYFSYDVKMKEKGDIPEGYSVSREKKERFSLILESASTNQTSMYLCASGQPGDSQPQHFGDGTRLSIL.

V and J are TRBV28 and TRBJ2-1; D perhaps matches TRBD2 (6 bases). The CDR3 spans 14 residues. The V end lost 1 base, the J end lost 9 bases, and 13 bases lay between the germline ends. The germline V gene encodes CDR1 MDHEN and CDR2 SYDVKM. The CDR3 DNA sequence: TGTGCCAGCAGTTTATTCGGGAGCGCCCCTGAGCAGTTCTTC. Translation: CASSLFGSAPEQFF. Variable domain in full (rest from reference TRBV28 and TRBJ2-1): DVKVTQSSRYLVKRTGEKVFLECVQDMDHENMFWYRQDPGLGLRLIYFSYDVKMKEKGDIPEGYSVSREKKERFSLILESASTNQTSMYLCASSLFGSAPEQFFGPGTRLTVL.

V usage is TRBV19 and J usage is TRBJ1-5, with D perhaps TRBD1 (5 bases). V lost 5 bases, J lost 3 bases, and 20 bases lay in between. CDR1 is LNHDA, CDR2 SQIVND, per germline (reference sequence). The CDR3 is 17 residues long. CDR3: CASSYSQGGRLNQPQHF. The CDR3 DNA reads TGTGCCAGTAGTTATTCCCAGGGAGGAAGGCTCAATCAGCCCCAGCATTTT.

The chain has TRBV18 and TRBJ2-3; 7 nucleotides align to TRBD1. The V gene end was trimmed by 4 bases and the J gene end by 0 bases; junction bases not matched to a gene: 4. Germline assignment: CDR1 KGHSH and CDR2 LQKENI. This CDR3 is built from 15 residues. This CDR3 reads CASSQTGASTDTQYF. CDR3 DNA: TGTGCCAGCTCACAAACAGGGGCTAGCACAGATACGCAGTATTTT.

This chain's CDR3 is CASSLSGQGKSGNTIYF. The CDR3 nucleotides are TGTGCCAGCAGTTTATCCGGACAGGGGAAAAGTGGAAACACCATATATTTT. J is TRBJ1-3 and V is TRBV28; TRBD1 matches at 9 bases. CDR3 size: 17 residues. The trim removed 1 base at V and 3 bases at J, leaving 7 bases unmatched. Germline lookup yields CDR1 MDHEN and CDR2 SYDVKM.

This sequence joins TRBV2 and TRBJ1-5; tentative D call: TRBD1 (6 bases). CDR3 length equals 14 residues. Germline V gene sequence: CDR1 SNHLY, CDR2 FYNNEI. V was cut by 6 bases and J by 7 bases, with 16 bases left in between. CDR3 nucleotides: TGTGCCAGCAGAGCACAGGGAGTTCGGCAGCCCCAGCATTTT. Amino acids: CASRAQGVRQPQHF.

V is TRBV11-1 and J is TRBJ2-1, with 12 bases aligning to TRBD2. The V segment lost 5 bases and the J segment 4 bases; nucleotides outside the gene matches: 6. CDR1 and CDR2 (germline): SGHAT, FQDESV (reference sequence). This CDR3 is built from 16 residues. The CDR3 loop reads CASSILTSGGYNEQFF. For the CDR3, the DNA is TGTGCCAGCAGCATCTTGACTAGCGGGGGATACAATGAGCAGTTCTTC.